These 23 T cell receptor beta chains share one sample of origin, sequenced in a study of shared clonotypes between healthy human individuals. The assay was immunoSEQ multiplex PCR, and TCRdb's table has in-frame clones only and misses some. The sample has about 1.5 million clones, approximately 98% seen once. Sequenced input: naive CD4+ T cells sorted from blood. Subset reported: CD45RA+ positively selected. Every receptor here comes from a young man in good health.

The chain couples TRBV29-1 to TRBJ2-7, with TRBD2 matching 11 bases. Germline loops: CDR1 SQVTM, CDR2 ANQGSEA. This CDR3 contains 16 residues. With 4 bases clipped from V and 5 bases from J, the junction kept 13 bases outside the gene matches. The CDR3 nucleotides are TGCAGCGTTGGACGGACTAGCGGGCCTCCCCCCCACGAGCAGTACTTC. This sequence encodes CSVGRTSGPPPHEQYF.

The chain uses TRBV30 and TRBJ1-2, with unresolved D. Trimming left V 2 bases short and J 5 bases short, with 18 bases between. Germline values: CDR1 GTSNPN, CDR2 SVGIG (reference sequence). The CDR3 sequence is 15 residues long. The CDR3 coding sequence is TGTGCCTGGAGTTTCCCTCGAATTCCAGGATATGGCTACACCTTC. It encodes CAWSFPRIPGYGYTF.

This chain joins TRBV5-1 and TRBJ2-5; 12 bases are shared with TRBD2. This CDR3 comprises 17 residues. The V gene's germline CDR1 is SGHRS and CDR2 YFSETQ. The V segment lost 2 bases and the J segment 1 base; nucleotides outside the gene matches: 6. This chain's CDR3 is CASSFGLAGSLQETQYF. CDR3 coding DNA: TGCGCCAGCAGCTTTGGACTAGCGGGAAGCCTCCAAGAGACCCAGTACTTC. The full variable domain, rest sourced from reference TRBV5-1 and TRBJ2-5, is KAGVTQTPRYLIKTRGQQVTLSCSPISGHRSVSWYQQTPGQGLQFLFEYFSETQRNKGNFPGRFSGRQFSNSRSEMNVSTLELGDSALYLCASSFGLAGSLQETQYFGPGTRLLVL.

The V call is TRBV9, the J call TRBJ2-1, with 13 nucleotides matching TRBD2. This CDR3 has 16 residues. J gave up 7 bases and V 4 bases, and 8 bases lay outside the gene matches. Germline V lookup: CDR1 SGDLS, CDR2 YYNGEE. The CDR3 DNA sequence: TGTGCCAGCAGCACCTGGACTAGCGGGAGCTTAAATGAGCAGTTCTTC. It codes for CASSTWTSGSLNEQFF.

The gene calls are TRBV30 and TRBJ1-5; D unresolved. The CDR3 has 12 residues. The V end lost 3 bases, the J end lost 4 bases, and 7 bases lay between the germline ends. Germline CDR1 is GTSNPN and CDR2 is SVGIG (reference sequence). The CDR3 region is CAWSGFNQPQHF. The CDR3 coding sequence is TGTGCCTGGAGCGGGTTTAATCAGCCCCAGCATTTT. Variable domain in full (rest from reference TRBV30 and TRBJ1-5): SQTIHQWPATLVQPVGSPLSLECTVEGTSNPNLYWYRQAAGRGLQLLFYSVGIGQISSEVPQNLSASRPQDRQFILSSKKLLLSDSGFYLCAWSGFNQPQHFGDGTRLSIL.

CDR3 in DNA: TGTGCCAGTATCAACTGGGGTGGTGCGAACACTGAAGCTTTCTTT. Protein sequence: CASINWGGANTEAFF. This chain links TRBV19 with TRBJ1-1, with unresolved D. Trimming took off 7 bases at V and 1 base at J, with 16 bases between the two ends. The CDR3 sequence is 15 residues long. Germline CDR1 reads LNHDA; CDR2 reads SQIVND (reference sequence).

The chain has TRBV5-1 and TRBJ1-2; the match to TRBD1 covers 12 bases. The J segment lost 4 bases and the V segment lost 5 bases, leaving 9 bases of the junction unmatched. CDR3 length: 16 residues. Germline loops: CDR1 SGHRS, CDR2 YFSETQ. In nucleotides, the CDR3 is TGCGCCAGCAGTCCAAGGGACAGGGGGCCCTCCTATGGCTACACCTTC. It specifies CASSPRDRGPSYGYTF. Looking up the rest from reference TRBV5-1 and TRBJ1-2 gives the full variable domain: KAGVTQTPRYLIKTRGQQVTLSCSPISGHRSVSWYQQTPGQGLQFLFEYFSETQRNKGNFPGRFSGRQFSNSRSEMNVSTLELGDSALYLCASSPRDRGPSYGYTFGSGTRLTVV.

V is TRBV13 and J is TRBJ1-3; D unresolved. In germline, CDR1 is PRHDT, CDR2 FYEKMQ (reference sequence). This CDR3 has 16 amino acids. V lost 5 bases to trimming and J lost 4 bases, with 18 bases between them. Written as DNA, the CDR3 is TGTGCCAGCAGCCCCGGCCCCACCACCCTAGGAAACACCATATATTTT. Protein: CASSPGPTTLGNTIYF.

The chain carries TRBV7-9 and TRBJ1-2; no reliable D call. The CDR3 contains 13 residues. Trimming cost V 2 bases and J 6 bases, with 10 bases left between them. Germline V gene data show CDR1 as SEHNR and CDR2 as FQNEAQ (reference sequence). Here the CDR3 reads CASSLLGSDGYTF. CDR3 sequence (DNA): TGTGCCAGCAGCTTATTAGGGTCGGATGGCTACACCTTC.

This rearrangement joins TRBV10-1 to TRBJ1-1; D is undetermined. Germline V lookup: CDR1 WNHNN, CDR2 SYGVQD (reference sequence). The ends were cut back, 0 bases at V and 1 base at J, with 3 bases in the middle. CDR3 length: 13 amino acids. The CDR3 DNA reads as TGCGCCAGCAGTGAGTCTACGAACACTGAAGCTTTCTTT. This codes for CASSESTNTEAFF.

The chain is built from TRBV18 and TRBJ2-7; maybe TRBD2 (6 bases). From germline, CDR1 is KGHSH and CDR2 LQKENI. This CDR3 is 15 amino acids long. V was shortened by 3 bases and J by 6 bases, with 18 bases between the two germline ends. As DNA, the CDR3 is TGTGCCAGCTCACCCCCTAGCCGGGAGTCGGGCGAGCAGTACTTC. Amino acid sequence: CASSPPSRESGEQYF.

V and J are TRBV21-1 and TRBJ2-1. TRBV21-1 is a recognized pseudogene. The CDR3 is 10 amino acids. As DNA, the CDR3 is TGTGCCAGCCGCCCCCCTGAGCAGTTCTTC. It is translated as CASRPPEQFF.

The genes are TRBV7-9 and TRBJ2-7; 9 bases are a match to TRBD1. Germline-derived CDR1 and CDR2 are SEHNR and FQNEAQ (reference sequence). V was clipped by 5 bases and J by 2 bases; unmatched bases: 7. The CDR3 is 15 amino acids. The CDR3 sequence is CASSDSGTGTYEQYF. The DNA for the CDR3 is TGTGCCAGCAGCGACTCCGGGACAGGGACCTACGAGCAGTACTTC.

The chain recombines TRBV5-5 with TRBJ1-4; D may be TRBD1 (6 bases). V lost 4 bases and J lost 5, with 12 bases in between. The CDR3 consists of 14 residues. CDR1 and CDR2 from the germline V gene are SGHKS and YYEKEE (reference sequence). The CDR3 nucleotides are TGTGCCAGCAGCCCCGACAGGTGGAATGAAAAACTGTTTTTT. Its protein is CASSPDRWNEKLFF.

This chain uses TRBV18 with TRBJ1-2, with D possibly TRBD1 on 6 matching bases. V was clipped by 2 bases and J by 6 bases, with 16 bases between them. The CDR3 length is 15 residues. Germline V gene sequence: CDR1 KGHSH, CDR2 LQKENI. Written as DNA, the CDR3 is TGTGCCAGCTCACCAGGACAGCTCAACGCCCATGGCTACACCTTC. It is translated as CASSPGQLNAHGYTF.

The chain links TRBV29-1 to TRBJ2-1; D gene unclear. The CDR3 has 12 residues. Germline loops: CDR1 SQVTM, CDR2 ANQGSEA. V dropped 7 bases and J dropped 6 bases, with 13 bases sitting between them. This CDR3 reads CSGTPTGNEQFF. CDR3 DNA sequence: TGCAGCGGGACCCCCACCGGCAATGAGCAGTTCTTC.

The chain carries TRBV5-4 and TRBJ2-4; D is possibly TRBD1 or TRBD2 (7 bases each). The germline V and J ends were trimmed by 9 bases and 1 base, with 14 bases remaining between them. This CDR3 has 14 residues. Germline assignment: CDR1 SGHNT and CDR2 YYREEE (reference sequence). CDR3 protein: CATNRGGAKNIQYF. CDR3 sequence (DNA): TGTGCCACAAACAGGGGAGGGGCCAAAAACATTCAGTACTTC.

The rearrangement joins TRBV11-3 to TRBJ2-1; D possibly uses TRBD1 or TRBD2 (5 bases each). There are 15 residues in the CDR3. Germline CDR1 SGHNT, CDR2 YENEEA. V lost 1 base and J lost 5, with 12 bases in between. CDR3 protein: CASSLGGPRHNEQFF. The CDR3, as DNA: TGTGCCAGCAGCTTAGGGGGACCCCGACACAATGAGCAGTTCTTC. Filled out from reference TRBV11-3 and TRBJ2-1, the complete variable domain reads EAGVVQSPRYKIIEKKQPVAFWCNPISGHNTLYWYLQNLGQGPELLIRYENEEAVDDSQLPKDRFSAERLKGVDSTLKIQPAELGDSAVYLCASSLGGPRHNEQFFGPGTRLTVL.

This clone appeared once. The rearrangement links TRBV6-5 to TRBJ1-2; D is uncertain. Germline loops: CDR1 MNHEY, CDR2 SVGAGI. The V gene lost 8 bases and the J gene lost 6 bases, with 10 bases spanning the gap. This CDR3 has 11 residues. The CDR3: CASLGLNGYTF. The CDR3 coding sequence is TGTGCCAGCCTCGGGCTGAATGGCTACACCTTC.

The V gene is TRBV5-4, the J gene TRBJ2-1, with 8 bases identical to TRBD1. Germline V gene sequence: CDR1 SGHNT, CDR2 YYREEE (reference sequence). The J segment lost 2 bases and the V segment lost 4 bases, leaving 5 bases of the junction unmatched. The CDR3 covers 15 residues. CDR3 DNA sequence: TGTGCCAGCAGCATTCGGACAGGGACCTACAATGAGCAGTTCTTC. It is translated as CASSIRTGTYNEQFF.

This chain joins TRBV7-3 and TRBJ2-7, with D perhaps matching TRBD2 (5 bases). Trimming pared 5 bases from V and 3 bases from J, leaving 14 bases between. The CDR3 runs 14 residues. Germline loops: CDR1 SGHTA, CDR2 FQGTGA. The CDR3 reads CASSPTRDRYEQYF. The CDR3 DNA reads TGTGCCAGCAGCCCCACACGGGATCGCTACGAGCAGTACTTC.

The chain links TRBV5-1 to TRBJ2-1; D is possibly TRBD1 (7 bases). Trimming cost V 3 bases and J 3 bases, with 16 bases left between them. The CDR3 totals 16 residues. Looked up from germline, CDR1 is SGHRS and CDR2 is YFSETQ. This CDR3 reads CASSSGARGVYNEQFF. DNA of the CDR3: TGCGCCAGCAGCTCCGGGGCCAGGGGGGTCTACAATGAGCAGTTCTTC.

This clone was observed a handful of times. V gene TRBV2 combines with J gene TRBJ1-3, with 8 bases that match TRBD1. Germline V gene lookup returns CDR1 SNHLY and CDR2 FYNNEI. This CDR3 spans 14 amino acids. J was trimmed by 4 bases and V by 6 bases; bases with no gene match: 5. This chain's CDR3 is CASSGQGGGNTIYF. The DNA of the CDR3 is TGTGCCAGCAGCGGACAGGGTGGCGGAAACACCATATATTTT.